Listed here is a single TCR beta chain. TCRdb reprocessed the RT-PCR reads via MiXCR and lists one record per CDR3 protein. In the table there are 95,000 to 120,000 distinct CDR3 sequences, about a third of which are singletons. V lost 4 bases to trimming and J lost 7 bases; unmatched junction nucleotides: 12. From germline, CDR1 is MNHEY and CDR2 SVGAGI. The CDR3 runs 15 residues. The data belong to a study of patients and donors after allogeneic stem cell transplantation. The chain is built from TRBV6-5 and TRBJ1-1, with TRBD1 matching over 7 bases. The receptor's source is a human donor who was either an allogeneic HSCT recipient or a stem cell or donor lymphocyte infusion donor (not recorded which). It is not recorded whose cells these are; they may come from a transplant donor. Material for sequencing was blood, either unsorted or a sorted T cell fraction (not recorded which). The CDR3 DNA reads as TGTGCCAGCAGTTCCCATAATGGGGACAGAATTGAAGCTTTCTTT. It yields the protein CASSSHNGDRIEAFF.